The clone carrying this T cell receptor (beta chain) was seen a handful of times. Its antigen is not identified. The CDR3 sequence is 13 residues long. Per the germline V gene, CDR1 is SEHNR and CDR2 is FQNEAQ (reference sequence). V lost 8 bases to trimming and J lost 6 bases, with 16 bases between them. These data come from a study of T-cell memory formation after mild COVID-19. Study-level information: Clusters of TCRs were largely donor specific.

Study results and limitations: The appearance of some responding clones in pre-infection memory suggested that cross-reactive memory joined.

TCRdb re-called the 5' RACE reads with MiXCR, one entry per CDR3 protein. Here the sample spans around 440,000 distinct CDR3 sequences, 15% to 20% being singletons. The sequenced sample was PBMCs or a T cell subset sorted from them (not recorded which). The V gene is TRBV7-9, the J gene TRBJ1-1; maybe TRBD1 (5 bases). The TCR sequence derives from an adult woman who had mild COVID-19 (a few samples of this study predate the infection). Cell type and time point are not known. CDR3 loop: CASARGTGSEAFF. The CDR3 coding sequence is TGTGCCAGCGCTCGAGGGACGGGGTCTGAAGCTTTCTTT.